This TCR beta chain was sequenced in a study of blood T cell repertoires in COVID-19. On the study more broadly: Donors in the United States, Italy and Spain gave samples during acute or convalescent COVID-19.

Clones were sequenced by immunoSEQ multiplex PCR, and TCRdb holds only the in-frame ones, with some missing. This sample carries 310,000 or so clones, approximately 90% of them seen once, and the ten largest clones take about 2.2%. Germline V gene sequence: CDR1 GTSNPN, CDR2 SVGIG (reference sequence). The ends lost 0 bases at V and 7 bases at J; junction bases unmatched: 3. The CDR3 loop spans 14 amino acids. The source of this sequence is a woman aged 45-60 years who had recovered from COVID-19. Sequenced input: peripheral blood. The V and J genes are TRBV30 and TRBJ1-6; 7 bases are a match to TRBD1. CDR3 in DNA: TGTGCCTGGAGTGTACCGACAGGGAATTCACCCCTCCACTTT. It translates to CAWSVPTGNSPLHF.